This T cell receptor (beta chain) was found in a study of PD-1 blockade in classical Hodgkin lymphoma. Time point noted: cycle 4 day 1 (C4D1), after five to seven weeks of nivolumab. Patients all relapsed after autologous stem cell transplantation, and there was variation in brentuximab vedotin exposure. This table comes from immunoSEQ multiplex PCR, and its TCRdb copy is limited to in-frame clones, with some not included. The data show roughly 8,000 clones, roughly nine tenths seen once. The receptor was isolated from a human donor with classical Hodgkin lymphoma. Specimen: peripheral blood mononuclear cells (PBMCs), collected before the fourth cycle of nivolumab.

The CDR3 loop reads CASSLDSYTEAFF. The CDR3 bases are TGTGCCAGCAGCTTGGACAGCTACACTGAAGCTTTCTTT. The chain recombines TRBV5-6 with TRBJ1-1; the D is unclear. CDR1 is SGHDT and CDR2 is YYEEEE in the germline V gene. The CDR3 runs 13 residues. Trimming stripped 0 bases from V and 3 bases from J, with 6 bases between.